Below, one T cell receptor beta chain is given with its context. These data originate in a study of blood T cell repertoires in COVID-19. This CDR3 is 14 amino acids long. Trimming removed 4 bases from V and 2 bases from J, with 12 bases in between. The V gene's germline CDR1 is SGHDN and CDR2 FVKESK. The table came from immunoSEQ multiplex PCR; TCRdb's copy has only in-frame clones and leaves some out. The top ten hold about 12% of the sample, which has about 200,000 clones, around 84% seen once. The chain uses TRBV14 and TRBJ2-7; D call uncertain. The sequencing input was peripheral blood. The receptor was isolated from a human donor in a cohort sampled during active COVID-19. The CDR3 nucleotides are TGTGCCAGCAGCCCCCCCGGGTGGACCTACGAGCAGTACTTC. Its protein is CASSPPGWTYEQYF.